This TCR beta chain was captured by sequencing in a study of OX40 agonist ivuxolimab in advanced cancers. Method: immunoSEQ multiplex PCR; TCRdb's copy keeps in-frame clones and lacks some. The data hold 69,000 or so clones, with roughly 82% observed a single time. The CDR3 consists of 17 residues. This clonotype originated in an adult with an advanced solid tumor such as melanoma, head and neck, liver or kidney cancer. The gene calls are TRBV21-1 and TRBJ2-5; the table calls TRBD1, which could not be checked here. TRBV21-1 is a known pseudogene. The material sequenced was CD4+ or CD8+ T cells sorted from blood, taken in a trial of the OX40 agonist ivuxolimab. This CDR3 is CASSKAIQALYQETQYF. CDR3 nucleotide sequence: TGTGCCAGCAGCAAAGCCATCCAGGCGCTGTACCAAGAGACCCAGTACTTC.